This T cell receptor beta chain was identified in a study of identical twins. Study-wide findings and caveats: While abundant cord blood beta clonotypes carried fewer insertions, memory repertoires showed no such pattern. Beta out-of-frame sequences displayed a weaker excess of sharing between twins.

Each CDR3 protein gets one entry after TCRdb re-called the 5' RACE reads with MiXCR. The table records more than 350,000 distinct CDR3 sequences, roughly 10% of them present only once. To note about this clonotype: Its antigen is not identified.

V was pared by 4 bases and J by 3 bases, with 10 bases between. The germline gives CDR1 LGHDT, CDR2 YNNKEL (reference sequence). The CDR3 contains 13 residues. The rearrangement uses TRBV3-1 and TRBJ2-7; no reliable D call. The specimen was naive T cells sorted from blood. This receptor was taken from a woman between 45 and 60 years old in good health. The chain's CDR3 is CASSRSHIYEQYF. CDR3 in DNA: TGTGCCAGCAGCCGGTCACATATCTACGAGCAGTACTTC.